This TCR beta chain was sequenced for a study of cytomegalovirus exposure and HLA in healthy donors. The PCR used 60 Vbeta and 13 Jbeta primers. In the study's own analysis: In a later analysis, around 87 million unique TCR beta chains included roughly 11 million shared by two or more donors. Clones were sequenced by immunoSEQ multiplex PCR, and TCRdb holds only the in-frame ones, with some missing. For V, J and clone size, that table is used; D and trimming come from the DNA. The sample carries about 110,000 clones, 81% recorded once. This clonotype was obtained from a woman in her 30s in good health and CMV-seronegative. Sequencing was carried out using PBMCs.

The CDR3 DNA is TGTGCCACAGATCCGGGACAGGGGGCGGAGGAGCAGTTCTTC. This codes for CATDPGQGAEEQFF. This chain uses TRBV2 with TRBJ2-1; TRBD1 matches at 12 bases. Trimming cost V 10 bases and J 10 bases; bases outside gene matches: 11. CDR1 is SNHLY and CDR2 is FYNNEI in the germline V gene. The CDR3 extends over 14 amino acids.